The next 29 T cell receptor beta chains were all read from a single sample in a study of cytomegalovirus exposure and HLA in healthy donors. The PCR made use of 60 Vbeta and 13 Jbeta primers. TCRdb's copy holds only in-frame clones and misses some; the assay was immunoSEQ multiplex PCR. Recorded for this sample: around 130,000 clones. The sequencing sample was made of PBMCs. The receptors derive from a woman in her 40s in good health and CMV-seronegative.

Here the CDR3 reads CSVQEGINQPQHF. The CDR3 DNA reads as TGCAGCGTTCAGGAGGGAATCAATCAGCCCCAGCATTTT. The gene calls are TRBV29-1 and TRBJ1-5; D gene ambiguous. The germline CDR1 and CDR2 sequences are SQVTM and ANQGSEA. Trimming removed 5 bases from V and 3 bases from J, with 11 bases in between. The CDR3 consists of 13 residues. Using reference TRBV29-1 and TRBJ1-5 for the parts outside the CDR3, the full variable domain is SAVISQKPSRDICQRGTSLTIQCQVDSQVTMMFWYRQQPGQSLTLIATANQGSEATYESGFVIDKFPISRPNLTFSTLTVSNMSPEDSSIYLCSVQEGINQPQHFGDGTRLSIL.

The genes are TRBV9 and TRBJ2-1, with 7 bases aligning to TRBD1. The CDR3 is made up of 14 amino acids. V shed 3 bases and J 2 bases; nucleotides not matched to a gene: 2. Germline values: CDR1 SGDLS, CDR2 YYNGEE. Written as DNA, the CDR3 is TGTGCCAGCAGCGCCGGACAGGCCTACAATGAGCAGTTCTTC. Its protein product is CASSAGQAYNEQFF.

CDR3 bases: TGCAGCGTTTGGGCCTCCTACGAGCAGTACTTC. Translation gives CSVWASYEQYF. The V and J genes are TRBV29-1 and TRBJ2-5; D gene ambiguous. The end of the DNA fits TRBJ2-7 better, so the J call may be wrong. CDR3 length: 11 residues. CDR1 and CDR2 (germline): SQVTM, ANQGSEA.

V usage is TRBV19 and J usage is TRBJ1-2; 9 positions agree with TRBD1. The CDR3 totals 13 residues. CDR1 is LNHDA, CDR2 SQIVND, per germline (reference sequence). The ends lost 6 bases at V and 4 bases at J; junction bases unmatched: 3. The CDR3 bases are TGTGCCAGTAGGGGACAGGGTATCTATGGCTACACCTTC. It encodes CASRGQGIYGYTF.

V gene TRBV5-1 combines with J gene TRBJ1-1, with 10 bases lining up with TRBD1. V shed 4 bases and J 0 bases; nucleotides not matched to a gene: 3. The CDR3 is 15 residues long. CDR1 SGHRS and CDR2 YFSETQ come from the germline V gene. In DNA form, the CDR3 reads TGCGCCAGCAGCGGGGGACAGGGGTTGAACACTGAAGCTTTCTTT. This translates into CASSGGQGLNTEAFF.

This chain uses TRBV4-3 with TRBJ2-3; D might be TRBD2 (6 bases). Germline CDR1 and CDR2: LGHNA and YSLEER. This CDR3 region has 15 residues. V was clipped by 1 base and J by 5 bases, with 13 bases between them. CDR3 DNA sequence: TGCGCCAGCAGCCAAGGGTGGACTATCGGAGATACGCAGTATTTT. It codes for CASSQGWTIGDTQYF.

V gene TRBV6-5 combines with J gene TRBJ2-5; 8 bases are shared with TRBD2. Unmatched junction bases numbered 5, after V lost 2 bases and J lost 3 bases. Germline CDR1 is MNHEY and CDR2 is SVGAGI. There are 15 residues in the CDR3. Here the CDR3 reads CASSYGLAFKETQYF. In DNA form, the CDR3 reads TGTGCCAGCAGTTACGGACTAGCCTTTAAAGAGACCCAGTACTTC.

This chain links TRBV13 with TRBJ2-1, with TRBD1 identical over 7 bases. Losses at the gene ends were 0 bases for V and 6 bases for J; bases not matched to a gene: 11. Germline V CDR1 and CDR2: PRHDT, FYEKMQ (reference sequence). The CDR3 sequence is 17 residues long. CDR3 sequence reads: CASSLGRGRGRSNEQFF. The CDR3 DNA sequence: TGTGCCAGCAGCTTAGGCCGGGGTAGGGGGCGCAGCAATGAGCAGTTCTTC.

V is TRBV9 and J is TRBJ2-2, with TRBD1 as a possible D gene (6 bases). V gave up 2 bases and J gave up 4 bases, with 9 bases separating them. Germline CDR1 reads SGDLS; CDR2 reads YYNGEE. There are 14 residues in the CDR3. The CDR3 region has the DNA TGTGCCAGCAGCGTTAAAGGGGGCACCGGGGAGCTGTTTTTT. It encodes CASSVKGGTGELFF.

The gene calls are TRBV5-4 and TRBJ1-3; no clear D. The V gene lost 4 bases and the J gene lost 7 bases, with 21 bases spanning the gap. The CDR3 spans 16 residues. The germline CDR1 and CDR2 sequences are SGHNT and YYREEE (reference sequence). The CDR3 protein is CASSPEAGRTHNTIYF. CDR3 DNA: TGTGCCAGCAGCCCGGAGGCAGGCAGGACTCACAACACCATATATTTT.

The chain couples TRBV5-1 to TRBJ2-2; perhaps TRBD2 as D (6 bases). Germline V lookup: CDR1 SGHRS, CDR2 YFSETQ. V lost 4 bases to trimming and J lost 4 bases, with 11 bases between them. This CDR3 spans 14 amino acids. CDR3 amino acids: CASSRGMGTGELFF. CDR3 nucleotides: TGCGCCAGCAGCCGGGGGATGGGCACCGGGGAGCTGTTTTTT.

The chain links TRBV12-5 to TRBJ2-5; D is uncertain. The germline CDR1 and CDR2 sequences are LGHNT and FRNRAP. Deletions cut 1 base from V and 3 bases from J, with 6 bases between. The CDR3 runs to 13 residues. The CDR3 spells CASGLDQKETQYF. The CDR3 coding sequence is TGTGCTAGTGGTTTGGACCAGAAAGAGACCCAGTACTTC.

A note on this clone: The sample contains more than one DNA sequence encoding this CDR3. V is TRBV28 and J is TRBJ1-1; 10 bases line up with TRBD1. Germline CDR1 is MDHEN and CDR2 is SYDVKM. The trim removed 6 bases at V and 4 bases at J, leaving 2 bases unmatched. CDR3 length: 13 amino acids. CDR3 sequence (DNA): TGTGCCAGCAGCCGGACAGGGGGCACTGAAGCTTTCTTT. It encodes CASSRTGGTEAFF.

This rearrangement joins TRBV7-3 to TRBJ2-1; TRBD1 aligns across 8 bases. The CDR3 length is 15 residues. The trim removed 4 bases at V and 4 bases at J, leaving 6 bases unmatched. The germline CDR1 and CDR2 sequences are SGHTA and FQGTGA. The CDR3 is CASSSDRGGYNEQFF. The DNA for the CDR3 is TGTGCCAGCAGCTCCGACAGGGGCGGGTACAATGAGCAGTTCTTC.

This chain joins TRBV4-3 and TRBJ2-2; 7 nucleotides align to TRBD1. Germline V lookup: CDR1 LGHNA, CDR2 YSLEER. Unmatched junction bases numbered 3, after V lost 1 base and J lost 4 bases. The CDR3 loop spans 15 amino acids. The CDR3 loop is CASSQGGQATGELFF. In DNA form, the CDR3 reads TGCGCCAGCAGCCAAGGTGGACAGGCCACCGGGGAGCTGTTTTTT.

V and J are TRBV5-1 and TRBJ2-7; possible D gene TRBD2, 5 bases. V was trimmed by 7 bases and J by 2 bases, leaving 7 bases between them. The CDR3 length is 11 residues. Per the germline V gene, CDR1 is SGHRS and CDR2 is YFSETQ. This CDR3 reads CASGETYEQYF. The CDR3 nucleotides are TGCGCCAGCGGGGAGACCTACGAGCAGTACTTC.

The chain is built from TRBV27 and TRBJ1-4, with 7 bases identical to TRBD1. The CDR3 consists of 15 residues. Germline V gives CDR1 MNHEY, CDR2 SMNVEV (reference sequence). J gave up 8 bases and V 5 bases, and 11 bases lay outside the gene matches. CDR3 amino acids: CASSPRQGGREKLFF. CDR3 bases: TGTGCCAGCAGTCCCCGACAGGGAGGCCGGGAAAAACTGTTTTTT.

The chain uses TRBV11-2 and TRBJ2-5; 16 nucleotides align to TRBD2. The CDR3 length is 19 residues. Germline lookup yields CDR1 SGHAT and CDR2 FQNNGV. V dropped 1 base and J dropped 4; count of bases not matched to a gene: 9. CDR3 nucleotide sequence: TGTGCCAGCAGCTTAGCCCCGGGACTAGCGGGGGGGCCCGCAGAGACCCAGTACTTC. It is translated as CASSLAPGLAGGPAETQYF.

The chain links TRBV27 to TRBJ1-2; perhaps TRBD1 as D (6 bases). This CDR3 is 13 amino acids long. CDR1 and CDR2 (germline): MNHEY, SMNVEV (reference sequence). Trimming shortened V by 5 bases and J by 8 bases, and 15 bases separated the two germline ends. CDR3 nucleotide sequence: TGTGCCAGCAGTGAGGCTACAGGGACGGGCTACACCTTC. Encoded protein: CASSEATGTGYTF.

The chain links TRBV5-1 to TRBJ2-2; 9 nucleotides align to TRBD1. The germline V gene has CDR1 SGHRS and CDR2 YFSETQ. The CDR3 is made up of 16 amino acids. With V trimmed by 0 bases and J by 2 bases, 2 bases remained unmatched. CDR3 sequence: CASSLEGQGNTGELFF. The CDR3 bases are TGCGCCAGCAGCTTGGAGGGACAGGGCAACACCGGGGAGCTGTTTTTT.

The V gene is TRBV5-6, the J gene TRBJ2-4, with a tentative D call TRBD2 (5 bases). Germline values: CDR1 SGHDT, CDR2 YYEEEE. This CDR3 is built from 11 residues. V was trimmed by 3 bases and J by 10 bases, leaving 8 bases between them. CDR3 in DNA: TGTGCCAGCAGCTCGGGGTGGATTCAGTACTTC. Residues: CASSSGWIQYF.

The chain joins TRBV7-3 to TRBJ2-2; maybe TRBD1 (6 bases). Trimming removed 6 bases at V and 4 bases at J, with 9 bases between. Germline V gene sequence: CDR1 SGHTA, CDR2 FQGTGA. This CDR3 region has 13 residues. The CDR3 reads CASRQDSTGELFF. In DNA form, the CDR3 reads TGTGCCAGCAGACAGGACAGCACCGGGGAGCTGTTTTTT. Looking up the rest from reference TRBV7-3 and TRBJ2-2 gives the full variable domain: GAGVSQTPSNKVTEKGKYVELRCDPISGHTALYWYRQSLGQGPEFLIYFQGTGAADDSGLPNDRFFAVRPEGSVSTLKIQRTERGDSAVYLCASRQDSTGELFFGEGSRLTVL.

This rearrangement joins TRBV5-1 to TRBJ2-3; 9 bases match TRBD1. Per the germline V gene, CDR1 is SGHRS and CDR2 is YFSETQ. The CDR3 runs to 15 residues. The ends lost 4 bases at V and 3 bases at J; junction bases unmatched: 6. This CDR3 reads CASSPGTGRTDTQYF. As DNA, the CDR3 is TGCGCCAGCAGCCCGGGGACAGGGCGAACAGATACGCAGTATTTT.

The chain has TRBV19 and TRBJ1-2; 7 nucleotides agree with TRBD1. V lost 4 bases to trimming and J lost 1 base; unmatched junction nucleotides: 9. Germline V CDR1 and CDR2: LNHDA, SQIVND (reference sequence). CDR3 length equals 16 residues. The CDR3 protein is CASSTLRQGVNYGYTF. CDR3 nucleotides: TGTGCCAGTAGTACCTTAAGACAGGGAGTTAACTATGGCTACACCTTC.

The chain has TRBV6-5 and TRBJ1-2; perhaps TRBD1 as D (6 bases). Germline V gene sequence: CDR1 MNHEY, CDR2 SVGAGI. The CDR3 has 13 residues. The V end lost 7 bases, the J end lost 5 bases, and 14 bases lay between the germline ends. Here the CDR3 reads CASTSGQRYGYTF. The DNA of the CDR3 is TGTGCCAGCACCTCCGGACAGAGATATGGCTACACCTTC.

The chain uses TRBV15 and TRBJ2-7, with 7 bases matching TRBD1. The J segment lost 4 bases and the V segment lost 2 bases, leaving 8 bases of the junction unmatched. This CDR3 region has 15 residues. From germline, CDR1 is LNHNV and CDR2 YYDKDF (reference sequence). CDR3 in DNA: TGTGCCACCAGCAGAAACCGGGACAGAGGGTACGAGCAGTACTTC. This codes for CATSRNRDRGYEQYF.

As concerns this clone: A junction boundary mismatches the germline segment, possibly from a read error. This CDR3 reads CASSLAGAYNEQFF. As DNA, the CDR3 is TGTGCTAGCAGCTTAGCAGGGGCCTACAATGAGCAGTTCTTC. The V and J genes are TRBV7-7 and TRBJ2-1; D is perhaps TRBD1 (6 bases). This CDR3 is built from 14 residues. CDR1 SSHAT and CDR2 FNYEAQ come from the germline V gene (reference sequence). Full variable domain (missing parts from reference TRBV7-7 and TRBJ2-1): GAGVSQSPRYKVTKRGQDVTLRCDPISSHATLYWYQQALGQGPEFLTYFNYEAQPDKSGLPSDRFSAERPEGSISTLTIQRTEQRDSAMYRCASSLAGAYNEQFFGPGTRLTVL.

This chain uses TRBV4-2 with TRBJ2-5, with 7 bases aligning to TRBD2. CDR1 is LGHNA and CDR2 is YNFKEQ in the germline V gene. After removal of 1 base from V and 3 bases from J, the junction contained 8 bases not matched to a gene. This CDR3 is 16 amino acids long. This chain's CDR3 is CASSQVTAGRKETQYF. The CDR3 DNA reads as TGTGCCAGCAGCCAAGTTACAGCGGGGAGAAAAGAGACCCAGTACTTC.

CDR3 nucleotides: TGTGCCAGCTCACCGGGACAGGTTGGCTATGGCTACACCTTC. Its protein product is CASSPGQVGYGYTF. This chain links TRBV18 with TRBJ1-2, with 8 bases identical to TRBD1. V trimming: 3 bases; J trimming: 4 bases; junction bases outside the gene matches: 4. The CDR3 is made up of 14 amino acids. The V gene's germline CDR1 is KGHSH and CDR2 LQKENI.